Ten or more counts support the clone carrying this T cell receptor (beta chain). The antigen is unknown. This entry is derived from a study of regulatory T cells in long-lasting Graves disease. Notes on the study in general: Among persistent patients, a larger number of public clonotypes were shared (approximately 2,900) than among newly diagnosed patients (under 1,000). Among samples with persistent disease, TRBV28, TRBJ1-2 and TRBJ2-5 were favored.

Noted time point: newly diagnosed GD, antithyroid drugs for less than 3 months. There was RNA extracted from PBMCs, and the TCR library was made from it. The CDR3 runs to 13 residues. V dropped 4 bases and J dropped 10 bases, with 13 bases sitting between them. In building TCR beta libraries, iRepertoire HTBI primers were used together with Arm-PCR of CDR3 regions. Each CDR3 protein gets one entry after TCRdb re-called the multiplex PCR reads with MiXCR. The table has 400,000 to 500,000 distinct CDR3 sequences, approximately 15% seen once; the top ten hold about 7.6%. These records were also assigned to another study, of T cells in Graves' hyperthyroidism and ophthalmopathy. That source notes: Exclusions: uncontrolled infection, other autoimmune disease, pregnancy, lactation. In blood, most of the thyroid clonotypes expanded above 0.001 were also present.

Sequenced material: peripheral blood mononuclear cells (PBMCs), taken at new diagnosis, from a patient treated with antithyroid drugs. The chain couples TRBV12-3 or TRBV12-4 to TRBJ1-4; D ambiguous. The TCR sequence derives from a woman in her 40s with Graves disease. The DNA for the CDR3 is TGTGCCAGCAGTTCTGGCAGATGGGTAAAACTGTTTTTT. Its protein is CASSSGRWVKLFF.